Each of the 18 T cell receptor beta chains below was sequenced from the same sample in a study of shared clonotypes between healthy human individuals. Only in-frame clones appear in the TCRdb table, and some are missing; sequencing was by immunoSEQ multiplex PCR. The sample lists some 2 million clones, 85% to 95% occurring once. The specimen sequenced was naive CD4+ T cells sorted from blood. Stated subset: CD45RA+ positively selected. The receptors derive from a man in his late teens or twenties in good health.

This chain joins TRBV7-9 and TRBJ2-1, with 10 bases matching TRBD1. This CDR3 region has 12 residues. Losses at the gene ends were 5 bases for V and 10 bases for J; bases not matched to a gene: 2. Germline CDR1 is SEHNR and CDR2 is FQNEAQ (reference sequence). The CDR3 reads CASSGQGVEQFF. The CDR3, as DNA: TGTGCCAGCAGCGGACAGGGGGTGGAGCAGTTCTTC.

The chain uses TRBV4-2 and TRBJ2-5; 7 bases align to TRBD2. The V gene's germline CDR1 is LGHNA and CDR2 YNFKEQ. V shed 4 bases and J 5 bases; nucleotides not matched to a gene: 13. There are 16 residues in the CDR3. CDR3 in amino acids: CASSPLYGTTGETQYF. Here the CDR3 DNA reads TGTGCCAGCAGCCCGCTCTATGGGACTACGGGGGAGACCCAGTACTTC.

The V and J genes are TRBV19 and TRBJ2-7, with 7 bases aligning to TRBD1. V trimming: 6 bases; J trimming: 1 base; junction bases outside the gene matches: 9. Germline V gives CDR1 LNHDA, CDR2 SQIVND (reference sequence). This CDR3 region has 15 residues. The CDR3: CASRDRDRLSYEQYF. The CDR3 DNA reads as TGTGCCAGTAGAGACCGGGACAGACTTTCCTACGAGCAGTACTTC. The whole variable domain, remainder taken from reference TRBV19 and TRBJ2-7, is DGGITQSPKYLFRKEGQNVTLSCEQNLNHDAMYWYRQDPGQGLRLIYYSQIVNDFQKGDIAEGYSVSREKKESFPLTVTSAQKNPTAFYLCASRDRDRLSYEQYFGPGTRLTVT.

The chain combines TRBV11-2 with TRBJ2-5; possibly TRBD1 or TRBD2 for D (6 bases each). CDR3 length: 18 residues. Germline V gives CDR1 SGHAT, CDR2 FQNNGV. With 5 bases removed from V and 7 bases from J, the gap between germline ends came to 29 bases. The CDR3 DNA reads TGTGCCAGCAGCGAATTCGTATATAGGTCCCAAGGGGGAGGGACCCAGTACTTC. Amino acid sequence: CASSEFVYRSQGGGTQYF.

This clone appeared a single time. The J gene is TRBJ1-1, the V gene TRBV6-5, with D unclear. Germline CDR1 reads MNHEY; CDR2 reads SVGAGI. This CDR3 spans 14 amino acids. Between the trimmed V and J ends, which lost 2 bases and 4 bases, there was a span of 11 bases. The chain's CDR3 is CASSYSGSGTEAFF. In nucleotides, the CDR3 is TGTGCCAGCAGTTACAGTGGATCAGGCACTGAAGCTTTCTTT.

V and J are TRBV28 and TRBJ1-1, with D possibly being TRBD1 (6 bases). Trimming removed 3 bases from V and 1 base from J, with 12 bases in between. This CDR3 region has 15 residues. Germline V CDR1 and CDR2: MDHEN, SYDVKM. CDR3 sequence: CASSFAGAQNTEAFF. The CDR3 bases are TGTGCCAGCAGTTTTGCAGGGGCGCAGAACACTGAAGCTTTCTTT.

About this clone itself: Distinct nucleotide sequences in the sample also encode this CDR3. V gene TRBV29-1 combines with J gene TRBJ1-1, with unresolved D. The V end was cut by 2 bases, the J end by 1 base, with 8 bases between. This CDR3 region has 13 residues. Germline assignment: CDR1 SQVTM and CDR2 ANQGSEA. The CDR3 nucleotides read TGCAGCGTTGAAAAGGGAGGGAACACTGAAGCTTTCTTT. Translated, it gives CSVEKGGNTEAFF.

The genes are TRBV10-3 and TRBJ1-2; tentatively, D is TRBD1 (5 bases). The V end lost 4 bases, the J end lost 5 bases, and 17 bases lay between the germline ends. This CDR3 contains 15 residues. Germline V gene sequence: CDR1 ENHRY, CDR2 SYGVKD. The CDR3 here is CAISVGRTGGYGYTF. Here the CDR3 DNA reads TGTGCCATCAGTGTAGGACGGACGGGGGGTTATGGCTACACCTTC.

The chain has TRBV5-6 and TRBJ2-2; perhaps TRBD2 as D (6 bases). V lost 8 bases and J 5 bases, leaving 16 bases between the germline ends. This CDR3 contains 14 residues. Germline V gene data show CDR1 as SGHDT and CDR2 as YYEEEE. CDR3 protein: CARGSGRRTGELFF. Written as DNA, the CDR3 is TGTGCCAGAGGCTCAGGGAGGAGGACCGGGGAGCTGTTTTTT.

This clone was seen once. V and J are TRBV11-2 and TRBJ2-1; D unresolved. In germline, CDR1 is SGHAT, CDR2 FQNNGV. CDR3 size: 15 residues. The V gene lost 2 bases and the J gene lost 4 bases, with 12 bases spanning the gap. The CDR3 here is CASSLTPTAYNEQFF. The CDR3 DNA is TGTGCCAGCAGCTTAACCCCCACAGCATACAATGAGCAGTTCTTC.

The chain links TRBV9 to TRBJ1-3; D is possibly TRBD1 (5 bases). This CDR3 is built from 18 residues. Germline V CDR1 and CDR2: SGDLS, YYNGEE. Trimming took off 0 bases at V and 0 bases at J, with 16 bases between the two ends. CDR3: CASSVEGQGTHSGNTIYF. Here the CDR3 DNA reads TGTGCCAGCAGCGTAGAGGGGCAGGGCACCCACTCTGGAAACACCATATATTTT.

Note on this clone: Being one base from a much bigger clone, this may be a read error. The same CDR3 is also encoded by other DNA sequences in this sample. The CDR3 DNA is TGCGCCAGCAGCCAAGAAGGGACTAGCGGGAATGAGCAGTTCTTC. Translating it yields CASSQEGTSGNEQFF. The chain is built from TRBV4-3 and TRBJ2-1; 12 bases line up with TRBD2. Germline trimming cut 0 bases from V and 7 bases from J; bases unmatched to any gene: 1. CDR1 and CDR2 (germline): LGHNA, YSLEER. This CDR3 spans 15 amino acids.

V is TRBV4-3 and J is TRBJ2-5; the match to TRBD1 covers 7 bases. The CDR3 totals 15 residues. The germline CDR1 and CDR2 sequences are LGHNA and YSLEER. V was clipped by 3 bases and J by 4 bases; unmatched bases: 8. The CDR3 bases are TGCGCCAGCAGCCAGGGACAGCTCGTGGGAGAGACCCAGTACTTC. This sequence encodes CASSQGQLVGETQYF.

The V call is TRBV7-9, the J call TRBJ1-2; D not certain. Trimming cost V 4 bases and J 2 bases, with 14 bases left between them. The CDR3 is made up of 15 amino acids. In germline, CDR1 is SEHNR, CDR2 FQNEAQ (reference sequence). CDR3 region: CASSSRHPANYGYTF. In nucleotides, the CDR3 is TGTGCCAGCAGCTCCCGACACCCCGCAAACTATGGCTACACCTTC.

The count of this clone is one. The CDR3 DNA follows: TGTGCCAGCAGTTACGGGGCAGCCACGGGGGATACGCAGTATTTT. Residues: CASSYGAATGDTQYF. V usage is TRBV6-5 and J usage is TRBJ2-3; D is possibly TRBD1 or TRBD2 (5 bases each). Trimming cost V 2 bases and J 6 bases, with 15 bases left between them. Germline V gene lookup returns CDR1 MNHEY and CDR2 SVGAGI. The length of the CDR3 is 15 residues.

This chain uses TRBV6-6 with TRBJ2-5, with 10 bases aligning to TRBD1. V gave up 8 bases and J gave up 2 bases; unmatched junction bases: 11. Germline V gene sequence: CDR1 MNHNY, CDR2 SVGAGI (reference sequence). The CDR3 extends over 16 amino acids. The CDR3 protein is CASGPGQGRGQETQYF. CDR3 coding DNA: TGTGCCAGCGGCCCGGGACAGGGGAGAGGGCAAGAGACCCAGTACTTC.

There are a few counts of this clone. V and J are TRBV21-1 and TRBJ1-6; the table's D call of TRBD1 was not tested on the DNA. TRBV21-1 is a listed pseudogene. The CDR3 spans 16 residues. CDR3 amino acids: CASSKVKGQGHSPLHF. The CDR3 bases are TGTGCCAGCAGCAAAGTAAAGGGACAGGGGCATTCACCCCTCCACTTT.

The chain employs TRBV25-1 and TRBJ2-5, with unresolved D. The germline CDR1 and CDR2 sequences are MGHDK and SYGVNS. CDR3 length equals 16 residues. V was pared by 0 bases and J by 4 bases, with 15 bases between. For the CDR3, the DNA is TGTGCCAGCAGTGAATATAAGGGTCGCGGCCCAGAGACCCAGTACTTC. Its protein product is CASSEYKGRGPETQYF.